This T cell receptor beta chain was obtained from a study of shared clonotypes between healthy human individuals. Assay: immunoSEQ multiplex PCR; the TCRdb copy retains only in-frame clones and omits some. The sample consists of around 2,000,000 clones, less than 95% of them appearing once. Germline CDR1 and CDR2: SGHRS and YFSETQ. The V and J ends lost 0 bases and 4 bases respectively, with 8 bases between them. The CDR3 runs to 13 residues. The naive CD8 population came from CD45RO-negative cells selected for CCR7, without terminally differentiated effector memory CD45RA+ cells. The table lists this clone with a count of one.

The source is a man between 18 and 29 years old in good health. Sequencing input: naive CD8+ T cells sorted from blood. V and J are TRBV5-1 and TRBJ2-7; D gene uncertain. The CDR3 DNA follows: TGCGCCAGCAGCTTGGCCGTGAGGTACGAGCAGTACTTC. This translates into CASSLAVRYEQYF.